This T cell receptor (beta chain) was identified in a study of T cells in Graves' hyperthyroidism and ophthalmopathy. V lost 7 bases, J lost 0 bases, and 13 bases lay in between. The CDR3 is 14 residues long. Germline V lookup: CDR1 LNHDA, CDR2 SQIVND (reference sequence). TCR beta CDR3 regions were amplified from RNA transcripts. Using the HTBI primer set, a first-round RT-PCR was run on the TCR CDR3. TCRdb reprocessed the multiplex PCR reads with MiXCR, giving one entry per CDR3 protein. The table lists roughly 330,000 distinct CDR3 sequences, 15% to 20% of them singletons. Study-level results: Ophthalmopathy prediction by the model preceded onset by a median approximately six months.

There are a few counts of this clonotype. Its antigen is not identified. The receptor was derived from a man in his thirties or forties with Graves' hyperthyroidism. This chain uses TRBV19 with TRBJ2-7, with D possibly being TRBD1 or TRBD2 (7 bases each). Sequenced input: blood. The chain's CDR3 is CASTAGDSSYEQYF. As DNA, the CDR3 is TGTGCCAGTACCGCGGGGGACAGCTCCTACGAGCAGTACTTC.